This TCR beta chain was found in a study of shared clonotypes between healthy human individuals. V was pared by 4 bases and J by 0 bases, with 11 bases between. This CDR3 is built from 15 residues. Germline CDR1 SGHDT, CDR2 YYEEEE. The repertoire was sequenced with immunoSEQ multiplex PCR; TCRdb's copy has only in-frame clones and lacks some. The sample lists under 200,000 clones; over 80% were seen once. The J gene is TRBJ2-1, the V gene TRBV5-6; the D is unclear. Sequences were obtained from naive CD4+ T cells sorted from blood. Described subset: CD45RA+ positively selected. The sequence was collected from a woman in her twenties or thirties in good health. In DNA, the CDR3 is TGTGCCAGCAGCGGCTCACCGACCTCCTACAATGAGCAGTTCTTC. It is translated as CASSGSPTSYNEQFF.